This T cell receptor (beta chain) originates from a study of cytomegalovirus exposure and HLA in healthy donors. V was trimmed by 5 bases and J by 1 base, leaving 11 bases between them. This CDR3 contains 14 residues. Per the germline V gene, CDR1 is MNHEY and CDR2 is SVGAGI. Primers included in the PCR were 60 Vbeta and 13 Jbeta primers. The assay was immunoSEQ multiplex PCR, and TCRdb's table has in-frame clones only and misses some. The sample holds approximately 100,000 clones, around 80% seen once. For this clone: What it binds is not known.

Study results and caveats: In presence/absence analyses, roughly uniform sequencing depth across donors was assumed. Later analysis identified several of the most significant clusters that appeared linked to common viral pathogens. According to an earlier analysis, most TCR beta V segments yielded productive rearrangements about 87% or about 30% of the time.

The source is a male donor in good health and CMV-seropositive. The sample consisted of PBMCs. The chain uses TRBV6-5 and TRBJ2-5; possible D gene TRBD1, 7 bases. The CDR3 nucleotides are TGTGCCAGCAGTCCCCAGGGGGGCCAAGAGACCCAGTACTTC. This sequence encodes CASSPQGGQETQYF.